This TCR beta chain originates from a study of blood T cell repertoires in COVID-19. Study in general: The study drew acute and convalescent COVID-19 samples from the United States, Italy and Spain.

V dropped 6 bases and J dropped 3; count of bases not matched to a gene: 5. Germline V gives CDR1 LNHDA, CDR2 SQIVND (reference sequence). The CDR3 contains 13 residues. This clone has just a few counts. Authors' analysis steps: Reference gene primer amplification yielded estimated nucleated cell counts. Measured with immunoSEQ multiplex PCR; TCRdb has only the in-frame clones, and not every one. V and J calls and clone size follow that table, whereas D and trimming were derived from the DNA. Of some 330,000 clones listed, 85% to 90% were seen once; the top ten hold approximately 1.8%. This clonotype was sampled from a woman in her twenties or thirties with COVID-19, enrolled during active disease. Sequencing used peripheral blood. J is TRBJ2-7 and V is TRBV19; 7 nucleotides agree with TRBD1. The CDR3 here is CASRETGYYEQYF. CDR3 in DNA: TGTGCCAGTAGAGAGACAGGGTACTACGAGCAGTACTTC. The entire variable domain, with the rest obtained from reference TRBV19 and TRBJ2-7, is as follows: DGGITQSPKYLFRKEGQNVTLSCEQNLNHDAMYWYRQDPGQGLRLIYYSQIVNDFQKGDIAEGYSVSREKKESFPLTVTSAQKNPTAFYLCASRETGYYEQYFGPGTRLTVT.